This is a list of T cell receptor beta chains from one sample in a study of control samples from healthy donors and cancer patients. Using immunoSEQ multiplex PCR, the repertoire was profiled, and TCRdb retains in-frame clones only, with some absent. The sample consists of approximately 100,000 clones, over 85% of them appearing once. Sequenced material: blood. These receptors were collected from a human donor in good health. The donor label of this sample is uncertain. The CDR3 runs from the conserved cysteine through the conserved F or W.

v_call,j_call,cdr3_aa
TRBV6-2/TRBV6-3,TRBJ1-2,CASSYSSSGSRTNYGYTF
TRBV2,TRBJ1-3,CASSEARGAGGNTIYF
TRBV4-1,TRBJ2-1,CASSQGSGGMNEQFF
TRBV19,TRBJ2-3,CASTRQQNTDTQYF
TRBV2,TRBJ1-1,CASSRDGIQAFF
TRBV4-1,TRBJ1-4,CASSQGQGAREEKLFF
TRBV3-1/TRBV3-2,TRBJ2-1,CASSQRGTGNNEQFF
TRBV3-1/TRBV3-2,TRBJ1-2,CASSQEIGGLGGYTF
TRBV10-3,TRBJ1-1,CAISESKTENTEAFF
TRBV5-4,TRBJ1-2,CASSLGLEFSNYGYTF
TRBV5-1,TRBJ2-3,CASSLPSGVEDTQYF
TRBV19,TRBJ1-1,CASSIRTISNTEAFF
TRBV7-6,TRBJ2-7,CASSQSVWGVSYEQYF
TRBV28,TRBJ1-6,CASSGIGLTGARRSPLHF
TRBV6-6,TRBJ2-5,CASSSSFAGQETQYF